Below are 13 T cell receptor beta chains sequenced from a single sample in a study of T cell repertoires in cytomegalovirus infection. TCRdb processed the reads anew with MiXCR; each CDR3 protein has one entry. Counted here are a few hundred thousand distinct CDR3 sequences, about a sixth occurring once; the ten biggest clones make up approximately 12%. Sequencing was carried out using PBMCs. The receptors were sampled from a human donor in good health (CMV status not recorded). Some clones in this sample may be carry-over from other donors' samples.

The V call is TRBV19, the J call TRBJ1-1; maybe TRBD1 (5 bases). Germline V gives CDR1 LNHDA, CDR2 SQIVND (reference sequence). V gave up 5 bases and J gave up 0 bases, with 10 bases separating them. The CDR3 has 14 residues. The CDR3, as DNA: TGTGCCAGTAGTTTAGTGGACATGAACACTGAAGCTTTCTTT. This gives the protein CASSLVDMNTEAFF.

In this sample, this clonotype turned up a few times. V usage is TRBV5-1 and J usage is TRBJ1-2; D not certain. This CDR3 is built from 13 residues. Between the trimmed V and J ends, which lost 1 base and 5 bases, there was a span of 9 bases. The V gene's germline CDR1 is SGHRS and CDR2 YFSETQ. CDR3 DNA sequence: TGCGCCAGCAGCTTGAACAGTCCTTATGGCTACACCTTC. Protein sequence: CASSLNSPYGYTF.

In this sample, this clonotype turned up many times. The rearrangement links TRBV7-2 to TRBJ1-6; D may be TRBD1 (5 bases). Trimming removed 5 bases at V and 5 bases at J, with 10 bases between. There are 14 residues in the CDR3. Germline V gene data show CDR1 as SGHTA and CDR2 as FQGNSA. Here the CDR3 reads CASSAGSNNSPLHF. Here the CDR3 DNA reads TGTGCCAGCAGCGCAGGGTCTAATAATTCACCCCTCCACTTT.

J is TRBJ2-1 and V is TRBV12-5; 12 bases agree with TRBD2. With V trimmed by 1 base and J by 9 bases, 10 bases remained unmatched. CDR3 length: 17 amino acids. Germline CDR1 is LGHNT and CDR2 is FRNRAP. The CDR3 DNA follows: TGTGCTAGTGGTTTGGCACAAGCTAGCGGGGGGGCATTTGAGCAGTTCTTC. It encodes CASGLAQASGGAFEQFF.

This clonotype was seen a handful of times. The V call is TRBV5-6, the J call TRBJ2-5; D not resolved. The germline gives CDR1 SGHDT, CDR2 YYEEEE. Trimming left V 1 base short and J 3 bases short, with 19 bases between. The CDR3 loop spans 17 amino acids. The CDR3 loop reads CASSLIAMGASEETQYF. CDR3 in DNA: TGTGCCAGCAGCTTGATTGCTATGGGCGCGTCAGAAGAGACCCAGTACTTC.

The J gene is TRBJ1-2, the V gene TRBV7-3; D possibly corresponds to TRBD1 (5 bases). Germline CDR1 and CDR2: SGHTA and FQGTGA. The CDR3 loop spans 14 amino acids. V was pared by 3 bases and J by 8 bases, with 16 bases between. CDR3 DNA sequence: TGTGCCAGCAGCTTCACAGGAGGCCCTATGGGCTACACCTTC. Its protein is CASSFTGGPMGYTF.

The chain is built from TRBV5-1 and TRBJ1-2; the match to TRBD1 covers 9 bases. Germline-derived CDR1 and CDR2 are SGHRS and YFSETQ. The CDR3 consists of 14 residues. Unmatched junction bases numbered 3, after V lost 4 bases and J lost 2 bases. The CDR3 is CASSMGTGNYGYTF. CDR3 bases: TGCGCCAGCAGCATGGGGACAGGGAACTATGGCTACACCTTC.

This clonotype was seen once. This sequence joins TRBV18 and TRBJ2-2, with D possibly TRBD2 on 5 matching bases. The CDR3 loop spans 16 amino acids. From germline, CDR1 is KGHSH and CDR2 LQKENI. Trimming stripped 2 bases from V and 5 bases from J, with 15 bases between. The DNA for the CDR3 is TGTGCCAGCTCACCATCTAGGACGCCGGGGACCGGGGAGCTGTTTTTT. It yields the protein CASSPSRTPGTGELFF.

There are a few counts of this clonotype. The chain carries TRBV5-1 and TRBJ2-1; D might be TRBD2 (6 bases). The V end lost 2 bases, the J end lost 8 bases, and 17 bases lay between the germline ends. CDR1 and CDR2 (germline): SGHRS, YFSETQ. The CDR3 covers 15 residues. The CDR3 nucleotides read TGCGCCAGCAGCTTAATGGTACTAGCCGAAGATGAGCAGTTCTTC. It yields the protein CASSLMVLAEDEQFF.

Ten or more counts support this clonotype. The rearrangement joins TRBV12-3 or TRBV12-4 to TRBJ2-2; no reliable D call. The CDR3 loop spans 13 amino acids. V lost 2 bases and J 1 base, leaving 2 bases between the germline ends. CDR3 loop: CASSLLNTGELFF. The DNA for the CDR3 is TGTGCCAGCAGTTTATTGAACACCGGGGAGCTGTTTTTT.

This clonotype came up a few times. The rearrangement uses TRBV10-3 and TRBJ1-3; 7 bases are shared with TRBD1. The CDR3 length is 15 residues. Germline V gene data show CDR1 as ENHRY and CDR2 as SYGVKD. V was clipped by 4 bases and J by 2 bases; unmatched bases: 5. CDR3 protein: CAISGAGTAGNTIYF. The CDR3 DNA reads TGTGCCATCAGTGGCGCCGGGACAGCTGGAAACACCATATATTTT.

This clonotype appeared many times. This chain uses TRBV7-2 with TRBJ1-1, with D possibly TRBD1 on 6 matching bases. The V end lost 5 bases, the J end lost 11 bases, and 12 bases lay between the germline ends. Germline assignment: CDR1 SGHTA and CDR2 FQGNSA. This CDR3 is 11 amino acids long. The CDR3 sequence: CASSDRLMAFF. The DNA of the CDR3 is TGTGCCAGCAGCGACAGGCTGATGGCTTTCTTT.

This clonotype has more than one count but fewer than ten. The chain is built from TRBV7-9 and TRBJ2-6, with 9 nucleotides matching TRBD1. The germline V gene encodes CDR1 SEHNR and CDR2 FQNEAQ (reference sequence). The V segment lost 4 bases and the J segment 0 bases; nucleotides outside the gene matches: 10. There are 19 residues in the CDR3. The CDR3 region has the DNA TGTGCCAGCAGCTCACAAGCCGGGACAGGGATCTCTGGGGCCAACGTCCTGACTTTC. This sequence encodes CASSSQAGTGISGANVLTF.